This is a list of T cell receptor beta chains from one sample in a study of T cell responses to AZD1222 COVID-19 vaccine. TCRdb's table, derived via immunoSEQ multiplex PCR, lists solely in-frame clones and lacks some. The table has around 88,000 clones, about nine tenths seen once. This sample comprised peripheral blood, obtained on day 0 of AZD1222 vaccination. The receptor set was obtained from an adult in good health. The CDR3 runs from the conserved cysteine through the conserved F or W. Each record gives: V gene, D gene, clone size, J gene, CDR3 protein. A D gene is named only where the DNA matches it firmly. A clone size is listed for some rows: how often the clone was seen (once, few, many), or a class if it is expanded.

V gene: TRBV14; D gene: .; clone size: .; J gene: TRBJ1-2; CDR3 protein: CASSPQTGFYGYTF
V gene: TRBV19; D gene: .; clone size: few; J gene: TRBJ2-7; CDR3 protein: CASSIGGWFTEQYF
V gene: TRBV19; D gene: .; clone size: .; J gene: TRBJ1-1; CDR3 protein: CASIHPSVTEAFF
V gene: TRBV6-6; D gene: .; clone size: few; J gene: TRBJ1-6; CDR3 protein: CASSRIGPNSPLHF
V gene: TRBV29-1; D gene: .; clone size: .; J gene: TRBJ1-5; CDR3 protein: CSVAVTSTNQPQHF
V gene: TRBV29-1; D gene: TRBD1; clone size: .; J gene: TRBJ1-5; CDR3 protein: CSAQGAGNQPQHF
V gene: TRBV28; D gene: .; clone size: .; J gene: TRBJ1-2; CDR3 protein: CASSPKGGFYGYTF
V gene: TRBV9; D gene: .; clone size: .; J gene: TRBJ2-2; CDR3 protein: CASSPSWAHTGELFF
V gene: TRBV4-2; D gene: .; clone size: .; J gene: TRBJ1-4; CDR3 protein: CASSQDWESSARKLFF
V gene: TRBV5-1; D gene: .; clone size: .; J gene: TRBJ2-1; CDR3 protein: CASNQGGFDEQFF
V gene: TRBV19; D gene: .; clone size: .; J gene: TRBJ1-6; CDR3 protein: CASSPIRRDQASPLHF
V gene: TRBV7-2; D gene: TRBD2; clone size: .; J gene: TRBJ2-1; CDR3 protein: CASSLVGLAGDNEQFF
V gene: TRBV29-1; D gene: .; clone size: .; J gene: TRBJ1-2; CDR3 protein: CSVEGGALDYGYTF
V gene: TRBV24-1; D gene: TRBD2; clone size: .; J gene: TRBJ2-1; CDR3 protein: CATSVAGGHNEQFF
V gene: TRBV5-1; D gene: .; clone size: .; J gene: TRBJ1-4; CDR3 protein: CASSSQPGEKLFF
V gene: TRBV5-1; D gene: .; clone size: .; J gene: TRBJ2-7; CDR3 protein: CASSLRTDSYEQYF
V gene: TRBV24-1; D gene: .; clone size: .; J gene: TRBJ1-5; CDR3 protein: CATSDTRVNNQPQHF
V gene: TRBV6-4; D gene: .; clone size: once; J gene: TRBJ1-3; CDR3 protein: CASKLTGVSGNTIYF